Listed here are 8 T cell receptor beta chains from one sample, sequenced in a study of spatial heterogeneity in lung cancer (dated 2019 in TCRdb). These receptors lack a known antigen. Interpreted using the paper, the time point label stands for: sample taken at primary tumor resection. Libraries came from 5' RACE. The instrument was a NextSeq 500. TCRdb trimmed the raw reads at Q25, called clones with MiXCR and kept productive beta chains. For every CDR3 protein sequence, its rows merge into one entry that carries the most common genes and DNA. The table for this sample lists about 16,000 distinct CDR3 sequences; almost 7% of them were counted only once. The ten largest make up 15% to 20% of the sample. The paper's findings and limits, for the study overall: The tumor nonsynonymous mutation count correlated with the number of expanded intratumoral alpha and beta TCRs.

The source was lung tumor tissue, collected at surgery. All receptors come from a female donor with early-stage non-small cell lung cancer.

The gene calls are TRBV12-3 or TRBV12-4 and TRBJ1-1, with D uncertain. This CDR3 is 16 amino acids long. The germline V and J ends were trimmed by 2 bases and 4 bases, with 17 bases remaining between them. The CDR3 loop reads CASSLKVGSGLTEAFF. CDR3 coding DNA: TGTGCCAGCAGTTTAAAAGTAGGGTCCGGACTCACTGAAGCTTTCTTT.

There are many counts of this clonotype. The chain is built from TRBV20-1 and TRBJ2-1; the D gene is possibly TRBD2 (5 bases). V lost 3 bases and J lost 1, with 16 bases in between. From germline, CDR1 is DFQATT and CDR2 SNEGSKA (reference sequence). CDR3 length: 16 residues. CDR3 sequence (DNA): TGCAGTGCTAGCGTCCGGGTTAGCGTATCCTACAATGAGCAGTTCTTC. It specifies CSASVRVSVSYNEQFF.

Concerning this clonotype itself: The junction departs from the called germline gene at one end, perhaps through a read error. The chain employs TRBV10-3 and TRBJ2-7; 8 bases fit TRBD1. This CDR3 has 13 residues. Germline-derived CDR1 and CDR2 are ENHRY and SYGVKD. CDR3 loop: CAISEQRDRSYGF. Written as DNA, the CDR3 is TGTGCCATCAGTGAGCAAAGGGACAGGAGTTATGGCTTC.

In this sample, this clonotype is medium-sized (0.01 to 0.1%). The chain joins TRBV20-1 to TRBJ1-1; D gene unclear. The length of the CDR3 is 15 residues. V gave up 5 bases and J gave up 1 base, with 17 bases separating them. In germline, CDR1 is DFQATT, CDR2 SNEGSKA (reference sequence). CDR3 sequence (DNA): TGCAGTGCTGCAAGGAACAGCGCTTCGAACACTGAAGCTTTCTTT. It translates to CSAARNSASNTEAFF.

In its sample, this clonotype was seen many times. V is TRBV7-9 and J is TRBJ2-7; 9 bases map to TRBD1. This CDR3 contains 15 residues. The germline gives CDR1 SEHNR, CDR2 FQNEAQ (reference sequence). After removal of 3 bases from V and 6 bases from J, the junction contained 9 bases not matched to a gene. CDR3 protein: CASSLATGGLSEQYF. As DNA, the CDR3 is TGTGCCAGCAGCTTGGCCACAGGGGGCTTGAGCGAGCAGTACTTC.

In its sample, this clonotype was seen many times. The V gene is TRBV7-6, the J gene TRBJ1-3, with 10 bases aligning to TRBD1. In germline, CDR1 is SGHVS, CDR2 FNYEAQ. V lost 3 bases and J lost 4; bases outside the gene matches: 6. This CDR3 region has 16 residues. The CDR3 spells CASSFGTGASGNTIYF. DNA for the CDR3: TGTGCCAGCAGCTTCGGGACAGGGGCCTCCGGAAACACCATATATTTT.

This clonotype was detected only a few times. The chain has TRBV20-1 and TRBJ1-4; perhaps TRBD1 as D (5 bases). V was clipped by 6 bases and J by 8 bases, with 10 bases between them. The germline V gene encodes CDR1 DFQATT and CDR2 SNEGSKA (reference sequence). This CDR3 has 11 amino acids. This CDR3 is CSADSSEKLFF. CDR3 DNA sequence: TGCAGTGCAGACAGTTCGGAAAAACTGTTTTTT.

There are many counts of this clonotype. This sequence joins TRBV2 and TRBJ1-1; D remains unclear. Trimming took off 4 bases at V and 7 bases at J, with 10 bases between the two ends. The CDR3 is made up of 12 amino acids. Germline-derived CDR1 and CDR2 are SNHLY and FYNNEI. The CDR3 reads CASSGLEFEAFF. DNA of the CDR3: TGTGCCAGCAGTGGTTTGGAGTTTGAAGCTTTCTTT.